These 22 T cell receptor beta chains were all obtained from the same sample, sequenced in a study of blood T cells in healthy people across ages. Primed by a sample-barcoded 5' primer and a J-beta primer mix, a second PCR proceeded for 7 to 11 cycles. TCRdb ran MiXCR on the 5' RACE reads and lists one entry per CDR3 protein. This table holds more than 550,000 distinct CDR3 sequences, approximately 21% found once. Sequenced: blood. The source is a man aged 65 to 79 in good health.

The rearrangement links TRBV6-4 to TRBJ1-1; 11 nucleotides match TRBD1. Germline V gene lookup returns CDR1 MRHNA and CDR2 SNTAGT. Trimming cost V 6 bases and J 3 bases; bases outside gene matches: 12. This CDR3 is built from 17 residues. As DNA, the CDR3 is TGTGCCAGCAGACACGGACAGGGGGCTTATCGGGACACTGAAGCTTTCTTT. Protein: CASRHGQGAYRDTEAFF.

This clonotype was counted a few times. CDR3: CASSPARVPYEQYV. The CDR3 coding sequence is TGTGCCAGCAGCCCCGCGAGGGTCCCTTACGAGCAGTACGTC. The chain joins TRBV6-2 or TRBV6-3 to TRBJ2-1, with D perhaps TRBD2 (5 bases). With the DNA end fitting TRBJ2-7 better, the J assignment may be wrong. Germline V gene data show CDR1 as MNHEY and CDR2 as SVGEGT. The CDR3 spans 14 residues.

This clonotype was found a few times. The junction and the germline gene differ at one end; a read error may be behind it. The chain couples TRBV5-8 to TRBJ1-2; D is undetermined. Germline lookup yields CDR1 SGHTS and CDR2 YDEGEE. There are 10 residues in the CDR3. CDR3 loop: CASSLNGYAF. In DNA, the CDR3 is TGTGCCAGCAGCTTGAATGGCTACGCCTTC. The full variable domain, its missing parts supplied by reference TRBV5-8 and TRBJ1-2, is EAGVTQSPTHLIKTRGQQATLRCSPISGHTSVYWYQQALGLGLQFLLWYDEGEERNRGNFPPRFSGRQFPNYSSELNVNALELEDSALYLCASSLNGYAFGSGTRLTVV.

The J gene is TRBJ1-4, the V gene TRBV20-1; D is perhaps TRBD1 (6 bases). The V gene lost 2 bases and the J gene lost 7 bases, with 14 bases spanning the gap. Germline V gene sequence: CDR1 DFQATT, CDR2 SNEGSKA (reference sequence). The CDR3 is 14 amino acids. The CDR3 nucleotides are TGCAGTGCTAGACCATCAGGGGTGGGTGAAAAACTGTTTTTT. Translating it yields CSARPSGVGEKLFF.

As to this clonotype: Germline is not matched at one junction end, which may reflect a read error. The rearrangement uses TRBV15 and TRBJ2-3, with D uncertain. The CDR3 is 13 residues long. The V gene's germline CDR1 is LNHNV and CDR2 YYDKDF (reference sequence). CDR3 DNA: TGTGCCACCATCAGAGGCTTGGGAGATACGCAGTATTTT. Its translation: CATIRGLGDTQYF.

This chain uses TRBV29-1 with TRBJ2-5; no reliable D call. The DNA end favors TRBJ2-1, so the J call may be wrong. The germline V gene encodes CDR1 SQVTM and CDR2 ANQGSEA. CDR3 length equals 12 residues. In DNA form, the CDR3 reads TGCAGCGTTGAAGAGTTGGCAAATGAGCAGTTCTTC. Translation gives CSVEELANEQFF.

The rearrangement uses TRBV9 and TRBJ2-7; the D gene is possibly TRBD2 (5 bases). TRBJ2-1 matches the DNA end more closely, so the J call is doubtful. The CDR3 has 16 residues. Germline CDR1 reads SGDLS; CDR2 reads YYNGEE. The CDR3 is CASSVAWAERYNEQFF. The CDR3 region has the DNA TGTGCCAGCAGCGTAGCTTGGGCGGAGCGGTACAATGAGCAGTTCTTC.

This chain links TRBV24-1 with TRBJ2-2; 10 bases are a match to TRBD1. V dropped 1 base and J dropped 3; count of bases not matched to a gene: 1. This CDR3 is built from 16 residues. Looked up from germline, CDR1 is KGHDR and CDR2 is SFDVKD. The CDR3 is CATSDFGQGDTGELFF. Here the CDR3 DNA reads TGTGCCACCAGTGATTTCGGACAGGGGGACACCGGGGAGCTGTTTTTT.

This clonotype was seen only a few times. The CDR3 here is CSARGSGGGDRHEQYF. The DNA for the CDR3 is TGCAGTGCTAGAGGTAGCGGCGGGGGGGATCGTCACGAGCAGTACTTC. The chain is built from TRBV20-1 and TRBJ2-7, with 9 bases aligning to TRBD2. CDR3 length: 16 residues. CDR1 is DFQATT and CDR2 is SNEGSKA in the germline V gene (reference sequence). V was pared by 1 base and J by 5 bases, with 12 bases of the junction left unmatched.

The CDR3 nucleotides read TGTGCCAGCAGTTTATCCAGCCGCAGTGGGTACTTC. This encodes CASSLSSRSGYF. V and J are TRBV12-3 or TRBV12-4 and TRBJ2-5; D is ambiguous. The CDR3 contains 12 residues. V was pared by 2 bases and J by 13 bases, with 14 bases between.

This clonotype was seen more than once but under ten times. The rearrangement uses TRBV20-1 and TRBJ2-1; tentatively, D is TRBD2 (6 bases). CDR1 and CDR2 (germline): DFQATT, SNEGSKA (reference sequence). Trimming stripped 1 base from V and 1 base from J, with 14 bases between. The CDR3 consists of 16 residues. The CDR3 region has the DNA TGCAGTGCTAGAGCCCGGGACTCGCCGTCCTACAATGAGCAGTTCTTC. It translates to CSARARDSPSYNEQFF.

This clonotype showed up just a few times. The chain has TRBV7-2 and TRBJ1-3; D ambiguous. The CDR3 loop spans 14 amino acids. Germline CDR1 is SGHTA and CDR2 is FQGNSA. V was shortened by 2 bases and J by 0 bases, with 5 bases between the two germline ends. Here the CDR3 DNA reads TGTGCCAGCAGCTTAAATCCCTCTGGAAACACCATATATTTT. It is translated as CASSLNPSGNTIYF.

The J gene is TRBJ2-5, the V gene TRBV27, with D maybe TRBD1 (5 bases). The J call is in doubt because the DNA end fits TRBJ2-7 better. This CDR3 spans 14 amino acids. CDR1 and CDR2 from the germline V gene are MNHEY and SMNVEV (reference sequence). CDR3 DNA: TGTGCCAGCAGTTCCAGCCAAACAGGTTACGAGCAGTACTTC. Translation: CASSSSQTGYEQYF.

The chain combines TRBV19 with TRBJ2-3; D perhaps matches TRBD1 (6 bases). V was shortened by 7 bases and J by 1 base, with 12 bases between the two germline ends. Germline V gives CDR1 LNHDA, CDR2 SQIVND (reference sequence). The CDR3 length is 14 residues. The CDR3 loop reads CASKPRGGTDTQYF. The CDR3 DNA sequence: TGTGCCAGTAAACCCAGGGGAGGCACAGATACGCAGTATTTT.

This chain joins TRBV6-1 and TRBJ2-1; 10 bases line up with TRBD2. The germline V gene has CDR1 MNHNS and CDR2 SASEGT. J gave up 3 bases and V 7 bases, and 3 bases lay outside the gene matches. The CDR3 has 14 amino acids. As DNA, the CDR3 is TGTGCCAGCAAACTAGCGGGACTCTACAATGAGCAGTTCTTC. Its translation is CASKLAGLYNEQFF.

This clonotype appeared a few times. The CDR3 loop reads CASSKGALSYNEQFF. The DNA of the CDR3 is TGTGCCAGCAGCAAGGGAGCACTCTCCTACAATGAGCAGTTCTTC. The chain employs TRBV11-3 and TRBJ2-1, with D tentatively TRBD2 (5 bases). The CDR3 runs 15 residues. Germline V gene sequence: CDR1 SGHNT, CDR2 YENEEA. Trimming left V 5 bases short and J 0 bases short, with 11 bases between.

This clonotype showed up just once. This chain links TRBV18 with TRBJ1-2; tentative D call: TRBD1 (5 bases). The CDR3 loop spans 15 amino acids. The germline gives CDR1 KGHSH, CDR2 LQKENI. V lost 2 bases, J lost 2 bases, and 12 bases lay in between. The CDR3 region is CASSPSPRANYGYTF. The CDR3 region has the DNA TGTGCCAGCTCACCATCCCCCAGGGCGAACTATGGCTACACCTTC.

This clonotype was seen many times. This rearrangement joins TRBV7-2 to TRBJ2-1; no clear D. V lost 0 bases to trimming and J lost 6 bases, with 6 bases between them. Germline-derived CDR1 and CDR2 are SGHTA and FQGNSA. The CDR3 is made up of 13 amino acids. The CDR3 DNA reads as TGTGCCAGCAGCTTAGCGTTAGTCAATGAGCAGTTCTTC. Protein: CASSLALVNEQFF.

V usage is TRBV19 and J usage is TRBJ1-2; D may be TRBD1 (5 bases). The CDR3 sequence is 17 residues long. Looked up from germline, CDR1 is LNHDA and CDR2 is SQIVND (reference sequence). V lost 4 bases to trimming and J lost 8 bases, with 26 bases between them. In DNA form, the CDR3 reads TGTGCCAGTAGTACCTATCAAACCGGGGGACCGAGGAAGGGCTACACCTTC. It yields the protein CASSTYQTGGPRKGYTF. The whole variable domain, filled in from reference TRBV19 and TRBJ1-2, reads DGGITQSPKYLFRKEGQNVTLSCEQNLNHDAMYWYRQDPGQGLRLIYYSQIVNDFQKGDIAEGYSVSREKKESFPLTVTSAQKNPTAFYLCASSTYQTGGPRKGYTFGSGTRLTVV.

This clonotype has only a few counts. The CDR3 DNA follows: TGTGCCATCAGTGGGGGGACGGTGAACACTGAAGCTTTCTTT. This gives the protein CAISGGTVNTEAFF. The V call is TRBV10-3, the J call TRBJ1-1, with TRBD1 as a possible D gene (5 bases). The germline CDR1 and CDR2 sequences are ENHRY and SYGVKD. Trimming pared 4 bases from V and 0 bases from J, leaving 9 bases between. This CDR3 has 14 amino acids.

The rearrangement joins TRBV12-3 or TRBV12-4 to TRBJ2-3; D gene uncertain. Trimming shortened V by 1 base and J by 11 bases, and 16 bases separated the two germline ends. The CDR3 runs to 14 residues. The CDR3 bases are TGTGCCAGCAGTTTAGGATATAGCACAGATGTGCAGTATTTT. It specifies CASSLGYSTDVQYF.

In this sample, this clonotype turned up a few times. This chain uses TRBV7-6 with TRBJ2-1; D not certain. The CDR3 has 15 residues. Trimming took off 5 bases at V and 6 bases at J, with 17 bases between the two ends. Per the germline V gene, CDR1 is SGHVS and CDR2 is FNYEAQ. In DNA form, the CDR3 reads TGTGCCAGCAGCCCAACGGTACAGAGTAGCAATGAGCAGTTCTTC. It translates to CASSPTVQSSNEQFF.